Listed below are T cell receptor beta chains from one sample, sequenced in a study of CD8+ T cells in alopecia areata. The method was immunoSEQ multiplex PCR; TCRdb's version includes in-frame clones alone and lacks a portion of them. The table includes 90,000 to 120,000 clones, roughly 84% detected once. Sample: CD8+ T cells sorted from blood, taken at week 24, from a patient treated with tofacitinib. These TCRs come from a human donor with alopecia areata. The CDR3 runs from the conserved cysteine through the conserved F or W. Fields, in order: CDR3 length, J gene, clone size, D gene, V gene, CDR3 DNA, CDR3 protein. The D gene is left open where the match is weak. Clone size is stated in some rows and not others, as once, few, many or a class when expanded.

13 | TRBJ2-7 | - | TRBD2 | TRBV7-2 | TGTGCCAGCAGCCTAGCGGAGCTCTACGAGCAGTACTTC | CASSLAELYEQYF
15 | TRBJ2-3 | - | TRBD2 | TRBV6-4 | TGTGCCAGCAGTGAGAGCGGGGGGGCCACAGATACGCAGTATTTT | CASSESGGATDTQYF
14 | TRBJ1-6 | - | TRBD1 | TRBV7-9 | TGTGCCACCCAATCCGACAGGGACAATTCACCCCTCCACTTT | CATQSDRDNSPLHF
16 | TRBJ2-3 | - | - | TRBV11-3 | TGTGCCAGCAGCCGTCCAGAGACCCCCTGGGCAGATACGCAGTATTTT | CASSRPETPWADTQYF
14 | TRBJ1-1 | - | TRBD1 | TRBV29-1 | TGCAGCGTTGAAGTAACAGGGGTGGACACTGAAGCTTTCTTT | CSVEVTGVDTEAFF
15 | TRBJ1-5 | once | TRBD1 | TRBV7-8 | TGTGCCAGCAGCCGGGACAGGGGACGGAATCAGCCCCAGCATTTT | CASSRDRGRNQPQHF
15 | TRBJ2-7 | - | - | TRBV7-9 | TGTGCCAGCAGCTTCCCCGTAGGGGCCTCCTACGAGCAGTACTTC | CASSFPVGASYEQYF
16 | TRBJ2-1 | - | - | TRBV15 | TGTGCCACCAGCAGCAGGTCTACGGGACTTTACAATGAGCAGTTCTTC | CATSSRSTGLYNEQFF
16 | TRBJ2-3 | - | TRBD2 | TRBV11-2 | TGTGCCAGCAGCGGACGTAGCGGGGGACCCACAGATACGCAGTATTTT | CASSGRSGGPTDTQYF
15 | TRBJ2-6 | - | - | TRBV27 | TGTGCCAGCAGTCCCGACAGTTCTGGGGCCAACGTCCTGACTTTC | CASSPDSSGANVLTF
14 | TRBJ2-3 | - | - | TRBV27 | TGTGCCAGCAGTGGTCTTGGGCGGACAGATACGCAGTATTTT | CASSGLGRTDTQYF
14 | TRBJ2-7 | - | - | TRBV5-6 | TGTGCCAGCAGTACCACCGACAGGCACTACGAGCAGTACTTC | CASSTTDRHYEQYF
19 | TRBJ2-2 | - | TRBD2 | TRBV7-6 | TGTGCCAGCAGCGCGACCGGGACTAGCGGGGGCACGCGGACCGGGGAGCTGTTTTTT | CASSATGTSGGTRTGELFF
13 | TRBJ1-5 | - | - | TRBV19 | TGTGCCAGTAGTCTCGGGGCTGATCAGCCCCAGCATTTT | CASSLGADQPQHF
14 | TRBJ2-7 | few | TRBD1 | TRBV27 | TGTGCCAGCAGTTTAGTGGGACAGGGCTACGAGCAGTACTTC | CASSLVGQGYEQYF